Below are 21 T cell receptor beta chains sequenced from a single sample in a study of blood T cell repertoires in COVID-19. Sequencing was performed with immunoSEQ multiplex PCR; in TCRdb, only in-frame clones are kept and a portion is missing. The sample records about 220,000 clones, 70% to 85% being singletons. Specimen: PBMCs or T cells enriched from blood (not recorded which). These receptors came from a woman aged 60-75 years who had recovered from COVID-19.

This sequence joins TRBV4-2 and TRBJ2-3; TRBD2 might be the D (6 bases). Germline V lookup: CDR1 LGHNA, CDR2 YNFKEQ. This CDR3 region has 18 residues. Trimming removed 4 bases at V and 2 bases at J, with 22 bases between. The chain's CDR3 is CASSPSAHSGPDTDTQYF. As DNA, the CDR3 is TGTGCCAGCAGCCCGTCTGCCCATAGCGGCCCCGACACAGATACGCAGTATTTT.

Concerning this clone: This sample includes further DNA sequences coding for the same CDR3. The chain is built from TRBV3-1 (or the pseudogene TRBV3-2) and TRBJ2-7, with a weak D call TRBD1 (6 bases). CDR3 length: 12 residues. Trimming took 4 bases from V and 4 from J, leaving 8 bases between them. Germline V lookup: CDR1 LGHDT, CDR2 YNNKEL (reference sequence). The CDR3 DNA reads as TGTGCCAGCAGCCCGCAGGGGTACGAGCAGTACTTC. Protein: CASSPQGYEQYF.

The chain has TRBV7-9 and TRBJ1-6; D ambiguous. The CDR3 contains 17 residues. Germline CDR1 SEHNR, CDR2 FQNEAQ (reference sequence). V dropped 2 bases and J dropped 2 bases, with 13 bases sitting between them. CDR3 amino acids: CASSLHWSETYNSPLHF. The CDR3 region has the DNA TGTGCCAGCAGCTTACACTGGAGCGAAACCTATAATTCACCCCTCCACTTT.

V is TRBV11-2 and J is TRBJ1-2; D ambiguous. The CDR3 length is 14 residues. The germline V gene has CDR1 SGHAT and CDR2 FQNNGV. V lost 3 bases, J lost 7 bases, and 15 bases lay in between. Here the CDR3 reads CASSLKPAVVGYTF. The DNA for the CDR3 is TGTGCCAGCAGCTTGAAGCCCGCCGTGGTTGGCTACACCTTC. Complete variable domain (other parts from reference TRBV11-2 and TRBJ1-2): EAGVAQSPRYKIIEKRQSVAFWCNPISGHATLYWYQQILGQGPKLLIQFQNNGVVDDSQLPKDRFSAERLKGVDSTLKIQPAKLEDSAVYLCASSLKPAVVGYTFGSGTRLTVV.

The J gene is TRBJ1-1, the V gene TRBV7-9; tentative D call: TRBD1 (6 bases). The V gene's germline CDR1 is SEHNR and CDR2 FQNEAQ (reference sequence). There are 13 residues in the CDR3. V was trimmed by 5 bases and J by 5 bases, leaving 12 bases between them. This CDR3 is CASSLQGDTEAFF. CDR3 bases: TGTGCCAGCAGCCTACAGGGAGATACTGAAGCTTTCTTT.

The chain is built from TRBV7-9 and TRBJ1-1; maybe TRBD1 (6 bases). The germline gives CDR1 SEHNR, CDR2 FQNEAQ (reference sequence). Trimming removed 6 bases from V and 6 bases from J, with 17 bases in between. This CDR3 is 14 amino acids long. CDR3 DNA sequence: TGTGCCAGCAGTCCCCGGGACACCATCCCTGAAGCTTTCTTT. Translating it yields CASSPRDTIPEAFF.

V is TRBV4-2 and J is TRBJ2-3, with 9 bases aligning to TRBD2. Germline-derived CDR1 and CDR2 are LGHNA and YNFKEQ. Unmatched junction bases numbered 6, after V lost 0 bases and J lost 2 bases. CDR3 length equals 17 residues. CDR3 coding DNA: TGTGCCAGCAGCCAAGATGCGGTAGCGGGGGACACAGATACGCAGTATTTT. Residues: CASSQDAVAGDTDTQYF.

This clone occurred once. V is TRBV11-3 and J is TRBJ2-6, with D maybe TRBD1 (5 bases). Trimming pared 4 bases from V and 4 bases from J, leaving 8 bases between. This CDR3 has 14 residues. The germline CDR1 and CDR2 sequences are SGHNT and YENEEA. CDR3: CASSSGIGANVLTF. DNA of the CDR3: TGTGCCAGCAGCTCAGGGATCGGGGCCAACGTCCTGACTTTC.

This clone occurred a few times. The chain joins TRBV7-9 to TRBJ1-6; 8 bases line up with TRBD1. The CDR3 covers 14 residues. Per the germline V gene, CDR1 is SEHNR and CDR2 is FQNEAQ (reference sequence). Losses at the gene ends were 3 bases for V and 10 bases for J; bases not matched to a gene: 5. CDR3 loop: CASSLAGGWSPLHF. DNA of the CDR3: TGTGCCAGCAGCTTGGCAGGGGGCTGGTCACCCCTCCACTTT.

The CDR3 DNA reads TGTGCCAGCAGCTTGGAGACAGGACACCAAGAGACCCAGTACTTC. Protein sequence: CASSLETGHQETQYF. V usage is TRBV6-6 and J usage is TRBJ2-5, with a weak D call TRBD1 (6 bases). V lost 6 bases to trimming and J lost 0 bases, with 14 bases between them. CDR3 length: 15 amino acids. Germline V gene data show CDR1 as MNHNY and CDR2 as SVGAGI (reference sequence).

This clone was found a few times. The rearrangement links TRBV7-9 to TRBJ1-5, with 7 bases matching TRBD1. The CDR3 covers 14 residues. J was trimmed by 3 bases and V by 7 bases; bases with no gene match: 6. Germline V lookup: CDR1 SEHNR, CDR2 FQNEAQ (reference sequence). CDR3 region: CASTSGGSNQPQHF. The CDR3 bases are TGTGCCAGCACCTCAGGGGGATCCAATCAGCCCCAGCATTTT.

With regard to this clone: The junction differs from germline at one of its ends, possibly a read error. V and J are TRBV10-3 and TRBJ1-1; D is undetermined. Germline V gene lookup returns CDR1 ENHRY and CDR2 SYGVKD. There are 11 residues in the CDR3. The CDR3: CAISESKRVSF. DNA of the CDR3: TGTGCCATCAGTGAGTCGAAACGGGTCTCCTTT.

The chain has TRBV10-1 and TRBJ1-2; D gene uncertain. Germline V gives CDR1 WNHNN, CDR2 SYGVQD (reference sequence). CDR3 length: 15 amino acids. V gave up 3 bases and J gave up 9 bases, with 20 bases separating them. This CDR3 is CASSEAGPPVVSYTF. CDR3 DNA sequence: TGCGCCAGCAGTGAAGCAGGTCCCCCTGTTGTCAGCTACACCTTC.

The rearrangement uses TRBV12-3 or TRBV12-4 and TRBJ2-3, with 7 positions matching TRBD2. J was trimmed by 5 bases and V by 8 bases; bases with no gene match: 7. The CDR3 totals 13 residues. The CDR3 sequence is CASRGGAIDTQYF. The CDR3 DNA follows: TGTGCCAGCCGGGGAGGGGCGATAGATACGCAGTATTTT.

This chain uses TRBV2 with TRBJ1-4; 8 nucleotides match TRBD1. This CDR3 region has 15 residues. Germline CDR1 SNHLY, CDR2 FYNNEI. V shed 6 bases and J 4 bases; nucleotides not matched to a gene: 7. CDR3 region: CASRMTGEVNEKLFF. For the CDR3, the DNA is TGTGCCAGCAGAATGACAGGGGAAGTTAATGAAAAACTGTTTTTT.

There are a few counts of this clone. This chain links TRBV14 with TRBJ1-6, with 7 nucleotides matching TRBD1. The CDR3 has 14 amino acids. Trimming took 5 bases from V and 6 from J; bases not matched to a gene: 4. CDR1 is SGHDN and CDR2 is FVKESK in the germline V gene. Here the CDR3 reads CASSSHRGNSPLHF. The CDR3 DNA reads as TGTGCCAGCAGCTCCCACAGGGGTAATTCACCCCTCCACTTT.

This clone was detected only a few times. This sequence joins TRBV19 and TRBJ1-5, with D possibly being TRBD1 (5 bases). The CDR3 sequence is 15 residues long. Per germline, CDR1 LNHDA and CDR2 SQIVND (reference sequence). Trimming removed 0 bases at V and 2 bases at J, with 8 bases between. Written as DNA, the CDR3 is TGTGCCAGTAGTATAGAGGAGACAGGCAATCAGCCCCAGCATTTT. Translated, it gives CASSIEETGNQPQHF. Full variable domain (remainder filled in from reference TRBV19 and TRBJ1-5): DGGITQSPKYLFRKEGQNVTLSCEQNLNHDAMYWYRQDPGQGLRLIYYSQIVNDFQKGDIAEGYSVSREKKESFPLTVTSAQKNPTAFYLCASSIEETGNQPQHFGDGTRLSIL.

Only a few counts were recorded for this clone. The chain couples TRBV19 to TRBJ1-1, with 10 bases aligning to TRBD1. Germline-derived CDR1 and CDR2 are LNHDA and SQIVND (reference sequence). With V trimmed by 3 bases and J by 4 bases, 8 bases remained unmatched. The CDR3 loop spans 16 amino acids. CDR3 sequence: CASSIGRDRGGTEAFF. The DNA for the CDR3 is TGTGCCAGTAGTATCGGAAGGGACAGGGGAGGCACTGAAGCTTTCTTT.

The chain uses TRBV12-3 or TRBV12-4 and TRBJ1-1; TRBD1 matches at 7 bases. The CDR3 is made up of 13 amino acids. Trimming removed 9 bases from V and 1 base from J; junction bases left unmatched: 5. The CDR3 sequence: CASIQGRNTEAFF. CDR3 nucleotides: TGTGCCAGTATACAGGGGAGGAACACTGAAGCTTTCTTT.

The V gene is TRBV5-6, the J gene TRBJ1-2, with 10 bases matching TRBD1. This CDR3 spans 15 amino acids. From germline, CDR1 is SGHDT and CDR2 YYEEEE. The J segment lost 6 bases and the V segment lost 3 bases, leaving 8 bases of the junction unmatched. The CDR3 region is CASSYIRGQGDGYTF. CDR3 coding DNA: TGTGCCAGCAGCTACATACGAGGACAGGGGGATGGCTACACCTTC.

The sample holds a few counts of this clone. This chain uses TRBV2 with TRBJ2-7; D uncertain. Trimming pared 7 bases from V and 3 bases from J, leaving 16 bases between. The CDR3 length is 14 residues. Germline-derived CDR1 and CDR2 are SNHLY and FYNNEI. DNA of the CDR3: TGTGCCAGCATCAGGCCTCCCTTCCGCTACGAGCAGTACTTC. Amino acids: CASIRPPFRYEQYF.